This is a list of T cell receptor beta chains from one sample in a study of blood T cell repertoires in COVID-19. Clones were sequenced by immunoSEQ multiplex PCR, and TCRdb holds only the in-frame ones, with some missing. The data contain some 260,000 clones, about 85% of them singletons. Sequencing was done on a sample of peripheral blood. These receptors all come from a man between 18 and 29 years old with active or convalescent COVID-19. CDR3s include the opening cysteine and the closing phenylalanine or tryptophan. The order of the fields is CDR3 DNA, CDR3 protein, clone size, J gene, D gene, V gene. D genes are given only for firm matches. Some rows mark clone size as missing; the rest say once, few, many or name a class of expanded clone.

cdr3_nt: TGTGCCACCAGTGATACTAGCGGGAGATTAGATACGCAGTATTTT
cdr3_aa: CATSDTSGRLDTQYF
clone_size: NA
j_call: TRBJ2-3
d_call: TRBD2
v_call: TRBV24-1

cdr3_nt: TGCGCCAGCAGCTTGGCGCAGGGCTCAGTTGCAGATACGCAGTATTTT
cdr3_aa: CASSLAQGSVADTQYF
clone_size: NA
j_call: TRBJ2-3
d_call: NA
v_call: TRBV5-1

cdr3_nt: TGTGCCAGCAGCTCCGGGGGACAGGGCGCCTACGAGCAGTACTTC
cdr3_aa: CASSSGGQGAYEQYF
clone_size: NA
j_call: TRBJ2-7
d_call: TRBD1
v_call: TRBV5-4

cdr3_nt: TGTGCCAGCAGCCCTGGGACAGGGGGCCCGTTTTATAATTCACCCCTCCACTTT
cdr3_aa: CASSPGTGGPFYNSPLHF
clone_size: NA
j_call: TRBJ1-6
d_call: TRBD1
v_call: TRBV5-6

cdr3_nt: TGTGCCAGTGGTGTCCAGGCTTACGAGCAGTACTTC
cdr3_aa: CASGVQAYEQYF
clone_size: NA
j_call: TRBJ2-7
d_call: NA
v_call: TRBV12-3/TRBV12-4

cdr3_nt: TGTGCCAGCCTTTCAGGTAGGGGAACCTACAATGAGCAGTTCTTC
cdr3_aa: CASLSGRGTYNEQFF
clone_size: NA
j_call: TRBJ2-1
d_call: NA
v_call: TRBV18

cdr3_nt: TGTGCCTGGAGTGCCTCCTCTGGAAACACCATATATTTT
cdr3_aa: CAWSASSGNTIYF
clone_size: NA
j_call: TRBJ1-3
d_call: NA
v_call: TRBV30

cdr3_nt: TGTGCCAGCAGCTTACCAGGGCCGCCCCCCCAGCCCCAGCATTTT
cdr3_aa: CASSLPGPPPQPQHF
clone_size: NA
j_call: TRBJ1-5
d_call: NA
v_call: TRBV11-2

cdr3_nt: TGTGCCAGCAGCTTTGGTAGCGGGGAGAACAATGAGCAGTTCTTC
cdr3_aa: CASSFGSGENNEQFF
clone_size: NA
j_call: TRBJ2-1
d_call: TRBD2
v_call: TRBV7-2

cdr3_nt: TGTGCCAGCAGCTTTTACAGGGGAGACCAAGAGACCCAGTACTTC
cdr3_aa: CASSFYRGDQETQYF
clone_size: NA
j_call: TRBJ2-5
d_call: TRBD1
v_call: TRBV5-5

cdr3_nt: TGTGCCAGCAGTTACGGCGGGAGTTTCAACGAGCAGTACTTC
cdr3_aa: CASSYGGSFNEQYF
clone_size: once
j_call: TRBJ2-7
d_call: TRBD2
v_call: TRBV6-5

cdr3_nt: TGTGCCAGCAGCCCAGCGCGGGGGCAGAACTATAATTCACCCCTCCACTTT
cdr3_aa: CASSPARGQNYNSPLHF
clone_size: NA
j_call: TRBJ1-6
d_call: NA
v_call: TRBV7-9

cdr3_nt: TGTGCCAGCAGTTACTCCACCAGGGCGGCAACTAATGAAAAACTGTTTTTT
cdr3_aa: CASSYSTRAATNEKLFF
clone_size: NA
j_call: TRBJ1-4
d_call: NA
v_call: TRBV6-2/TRBV6-3

cdr3_nt: TGTGCCAGCAGTGAATTTGGGCAGTACCAAGAGACCCAGTACTTC
cdr3_aa: CASSEFGQYQETQYF
clone_size: once
j_call: TRBJ2-5
d_call: NA
v_call: TRBV6-1

cdr3_nt: TGTGCCAGCAGCTTGCACCGGGACAGGGTACAAAAACTGTTTTTT
cdr3_aa: CASSLHRDRVQKLFF
clone_size: NA
j_call: TRBJ1-4
d_call: TRBD1
v_call: TRBV11-2

cdr3_nt: TGTGCCAGCTCACCAGGAACTAGCGGGGGGGTATACAATGAGCAGTTCTTC
cdr3_aa: CASSPGTSGGVYNEQFF
clone_size: NA
j_call: TRBJ2-1
d_call: TRBD2
v_call: TRBV18

cdr3_nt: TGTGCCAGCAGTTTAGCGCTTGAGTCGCAGTATTTT
cdr3_aa: CASSLALESQYF
clone_size: NA
j_call: TRBJ2-3
d_call: NA
v_call: TRBV12-3/TRBV12-4

cdr3_nt: TGTGCCAGCAGTGCCGAGGCCTTACATACGCAGTATTTT
cdr3_aa: CASSAEALHTQYF
clone_size: NA
j_call: TRBJ2-3
d_call: NA
v_call: TRBV6-4

cdr3_nt: TGTGCCAGCAGTTTGGACAGGGCGGCCCACGAGCAGTACTTC
cdr3_aa: CASSLDRAAHEQYF
clone_size: NA
j_call: TRBJ2-7
d_call: TRBD1
v_call: TRBV6-1

cdr3_nt: TGTGCCAGCAGCACACAGGGGAGCTATGGCTACACCTTC
cdr3_aa: CASSTQGSYGYTF
clone_size: once
j_call: TRBJ1-2
d_call: TRBD1
v_call: TRBV5-5

cdr3_nt: TGTGCCTGGACTTACAGCCAAAACTATGGCTACACCTTC
cdr3_aa: CAWTYSQNYGYTF
clone_size: once
j_call: TRBJ1-2
d_call: NA
v_call: TRBV30

cdr3_nt: TGCAGTGCTAGGGACATCTATGGCTACACCTTC
cdr3_aa: CSARDIYGYTF
clone_size: once
j_call: TRBJ1-2
d_call: NA
v_call: TRBV20-1

cdr3_nt: TGCAGCGTAGCCGGCCAGGGGGTGTTAAATGAGCAGTTCTTC
cdr3_aa: CSVAGQGVLNEQFF
clone_size: NA
j_call: TRBJ2-1
d_call: TRBD1
v_call: TRBV29-1

cdr3_nt: TGTGCCAGCAGCGTAGCGGCGGGGGGACTCTACAATGAGCAGTTCTTC
cdr3_aa: CASSVAAGGLYNEQFF
clone_size: NA
j_call: TRBJ2-1
d_call: TRBD2
v_call: TRBV9

cdr3_nt: TGTGCCAGCAGACAGGGAAGTACTAGCAATCAGCCCCAGCATTTT
cdr3_aa: CASRQGSTSNQPQHF
clone_size: NA
j_call: TRBJ1-5
d_call: NA
v_call: TRBV27

cdr3_nt: TGTGCCAGCCGGGGGGTCCTAATGGGACAAAGAAACGAGCAGTACTTC
cdr3_aa: CASRGVLMGQRNEQYF
clone_size: NA
j_call: TRBJ2-7
d_call: NA
v_call: TRBV6-6

cdr3_nt: TGCGCCAGCAGCTTGTCGGGACACTACTATGGCTACACCTTC
cdr3_aa: CASSLSGHYYGYTF
clone_size: NA
j_call: TRBJ1-2
d_call: NA
v_call: TRBV5-1

cdr3_nt: TGCGCCAGCAGCCTAACAGAGCAGAACACTGAAGCTTTCTTT
cdr3_aa: CASSLTEQNTEAFF
clone_size: NA
j_call: TRBJ1-1
d_call: NA
v_call: TRBV4-3

cdr3_nt: TGCAGCGTTGAATGGGGGCTCAACGAGCAGTACTTC
cdr3_aa: CSVEWGLNEQYF
clone_size: NA
j_call: TRBJ2-7
d_call: NA
v_call: TRBV29-1

cdr3_nt: TGCGCCAGCAGCTCGACAGGGTTTGAGGGAAAACTGTTTTTT
cdr3_aa: CASSSTGFEGKLFF
clone_size: few
j_call: TRBJ1-4
d_call: TRBD1
v_call: TRBV5-1

cdr3_nt: TGTGCCAGCAGCTTGGACGCCACGGGACAGAACTATGGCTACACCTTC
cdr3_aa: CASSLDATGQNYGYTF
clone_size: NA
j_call: TRBJ1-2
d_call: TRBD1
v_call: TRBV7-9

cdr3_nt: TGTGCCAGCAACAGGGGCGCCGGCGGGTATACGCAGTATTTT
cdr3_aa: CASNRGAGGYTQYF
clone_size: NA
j_call: TRBJ2-3
d_call: TRBD1
v_call: TRBV11-2

cdr3_nt: TGTGCCAGCAGCCAGTCCGGGACAGGGTACACTGAAGCTTTCTTT
cdr3_aa: CASSQSGTGYTEAFF
clone_size: once
j_call: TRBJ1-1
d_call: TRBD1
v_call: TRBV3-1/TRBV3-2

cdr3_nt: TGTGCCAGTAGTCCCGGGACTTACACCGGGGAGCTGTTTTTT
cdr3_aa: CASSPGTYTGELFF
clone_size: few
j_call: TRBJ2-2
d_call: NA
v_call: TRBV19

cdr3_nt: TGTGCCAGTAGACGGGACAGGGGTTCCTACGAGCAGTACTTC
cdr3_aa: CASRRDRGSYEQYF
clone_size: NA
j_call: TRBJ2-7
d_call: TRBD1
v_call: TRBV19

cdr3_nt: TGTGCCAGCAGCGAGGGGGCGTTCGGCTATGGCTACACCTTC
cdr3_aa: CASSEGAFGYGYTF
clone_size: NA
j_call: TRBJ1-2
d_call: TRBD1
v_call: TRBV27

cdr3_nt: TGTGCCAGCAGCCAAGATCAGAGGGCCTACAATGAGCAGTTCTTC
cdr3_aa: CASSQDQRAYNEQFF
clone_size: NA
j_call: TRBJ2-1
d_call: NA
v_call: TRBV14

cdr3_nt: TGTGCCAGAAGCTTGCGGCAGGGCGACAGTTTCTTC
cdr3_aa: CARSLRQGDSFF
clone_size: NA
j_call: TRBJ2-1
d_call: NA
v_call: TRBV5-3

cdr3_nt: TGTGCCAGTAGTATTGCAAGCGCCTACGAGCAGTACTTC
cdr3_aa: CASSIASAYEQYF
clone_size: NA
j_call: TRBJ2-7
d_call: NA
v_call: TRBV19

cdr3_nt: TGCGCCAGCTCACCCGGGACAGCTTTTTCCGGGGAGCTGTTTTTT
cdr3_aa: CASSPGTAFSGELFF
clone_size: NA
j_call: TRBJ2-2
d_call: TRBD1
v_call: TRBV5-1

cdr3_nt: TGTGCCAGCTCACCGTACGCTGGCAGTACAGATACGCAGTATTTT
cdr3_aa: CASSPYAGSTDTQYF
clone_size: NA
j_call: TRBJ2-3
d_call: NA
v_call: TRBV18

cdr3_nt: TGTGCCAGTGCGGCCCGGAATGAAAAACTGTTTTTT
cdr3_aa: CASAARNEKLFF
clone_size: NA
j_call: TRBJ1-4
d_call: NA
v_call: TRBV19

cdr3_nt: TGTGCCAGTCTTATTGAAGGGAGCACTGAAGCTTTCTTT
cdr3_aa: CASLIEGSTEAFF
clone_size: NA
j_call: TRBJ1-1
d_call: NA
v_call: TRBV19

cdr3_nt: TGCGCCAGCAGGGGGACAGGGGGACAGACCTATGGCTACACCTTC
cdr3_aa: CASRGTGGQTYGYTF
clone_size: NA
j_call: TRBJ1-2
d_call: TRBD1
v_call: TRBV10-2

cdr3_nt: TGTGCCAGCAGCCATGGAGCGGGGGGCTACACCTTC
cdr3_aa: CASSHGAGGYTF
clone_size: NA
j_call: TRBJ1-2
d_call: NA
v_call: TRBV7-9

cdr3_nt: TGTGCCAGCAGCGTAGAGGGGGCTGTAGAAGAGCAGTTCTTC
cdr3_aa: CASSVEGAVEEQFF
clone_size: NA
j_call: TRBJ2-1
d_call: TRBD1
v_call: TRBV9

cdr3_nt: TGTGCCAGCAGCTTACGGGGTCCTGAAGCTTTCTTT
cdr3_aa: CASSLRGPEAFF
clone_size: NA
j_call: TRBJ1-1
d_call: NA
v_call: TRBV7-2

cdr3_nt: TGTGCCAGCAGTAGAACGACAGGGCCACGATCGGACACTGAAGCTTTCTTT
cdr3_aa: CASSRTTGPRSDTEAFF
clone_size: few
j_call: TRBJ1-1
d_call: TRBD1
v_call: TRBV28

cdr3_nt: TGTGCCAGCAGCCCCCCCTATCACGGGGAGCTGTTTTTT
cdr3_aa: CASSPPYHGELFF
clone_size: NA
j_call: TRBJ2-2
d_call: NA
v_call: TRBV7-9